This T cell receptor beta chain was identified during a study of response to subunit inactivated influenza vaccine. To note about this clonotype: Its cognate antigen is unknown.

V shed 6 bases and J 1 base; nucleotides not matched to a gene: 11. The CDR3 is made up of 16 amino acids. CDR1 is DFQATT, CDR2 SNEGSKA, per germline (reference sequence). Whole-study findings and limits: It was suggested by the authors that few new T cells are recruited by each seasonal influenza vaccination.

MiXCR was run by TCRdb on the RT-PCR reads, yielding one entry per CDR3 protein. The table has roughly 630,000 distinct CDR3 sequences, approximately 14% seen once. The chain combines TRBV20-1 with TRBJ1-3, with TRBD1 matching 8 bases. The sequencing here drew on PBMCs from blood, taken 14 to 15 days before vaccination. This receptor was taken from a man aged 45-65 years who received an inactivated influenza vaccine. CDR3 in DNA: TGCAGTGCCCCCCCGGCAGGGGGCAGATCTGGAAACACCATATATTTT. Its protein product is CSAPPAGGRSGNTIYF.